The sequence of this TCR beta chain was determined in a study of a mutant IDH1 vaccine in newly diagnosed glioma. Described time point: week 11, during vaccination. Vaccination comprised doses that each held 300 ug of mutant IDH1 20-mer peptide, plus topical imiquimod. A remark on this clone: Its antigen is not known.

This table comes from immunoSEQ multiplex PCR, and its TCRdb copy is limited to in-frame clones, with some not included. The repertoire has around 120,000 clones, over 75% of them found once; the top ten carry about 5.5%. J lost 6 bases, V lost 1 base, and 21 bases had no gene match. CDR1 is LGHNA and CDR2 is YSLEER in the germline V gene. The CDR3 runs 20 residues. The sequencing used PBMCs, collected from a glioma patient whose treatment included an IDH1 peptide vaccine. This receptor was obtained from a man aged 35 to 55 with glioma. J is TRBJ2-1 and V is TRBV4-3, with 7 bases that match TRBD2. Written as DNA, the CDR3 is TGCGCCAGCAGCCAAGGGCTCCTAGATAGACGGCGGGAGCCTTCCAATGAGCAGTTCTTC. Encoded protein: CASSQGLLDRRREPSNEQFF.